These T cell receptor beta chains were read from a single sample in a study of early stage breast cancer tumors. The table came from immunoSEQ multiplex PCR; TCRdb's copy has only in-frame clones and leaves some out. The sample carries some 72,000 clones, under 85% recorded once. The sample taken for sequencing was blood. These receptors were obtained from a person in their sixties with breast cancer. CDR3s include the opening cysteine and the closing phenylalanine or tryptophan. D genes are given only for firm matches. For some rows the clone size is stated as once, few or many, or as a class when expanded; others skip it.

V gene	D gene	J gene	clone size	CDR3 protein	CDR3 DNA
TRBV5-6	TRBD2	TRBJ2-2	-	CASSRLGAGGLLTGELFF	TGTGCCAGCAGCCGCCTAGGTGCGGGGGGGCTACTAACCGGGGAGCTGTTTTTT
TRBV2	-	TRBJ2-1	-	CASKDQTLGRVEQFF	TGTGCCAGCAAGGATCAAACGCTAGGGCGTGTAGAGCAGTTCTTC
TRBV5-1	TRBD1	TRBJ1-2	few	CASIRDRGVGGYTF	TGCGCCAGCATCCGGGACAGGGGGGTTGGTGGCTACACCTTC
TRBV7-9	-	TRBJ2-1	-	CASSLGRERSNEQFF	TGTGCCAGCAGCTTAGGTCGGGAGCGCTCAAATGAGCAGTTCTTC
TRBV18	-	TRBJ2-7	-	CASSLQGDSVEQYF	TGTGCCAGCTCACTACAGGGAGATAGCGTTGAGCAGTACTTC
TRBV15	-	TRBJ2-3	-	CATSRDVGTVINF	TGTGCCACCAGCAGAGATGTCGGGACCGTTATAAATTTT
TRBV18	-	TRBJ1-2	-	CASSPSSSADGGYTF	TGTGCCAGCTCACCCAGCTCTTCGGCTGACGGAGGCTACACCTTC
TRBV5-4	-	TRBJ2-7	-	CASSLVRGLSNEQYF	TGTGCCAGCAGCTTGGTCCGGGGATTAAGCAACGAGCAGTACTTC
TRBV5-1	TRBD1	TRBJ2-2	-	CASGGTGESGELFF	TGCGCCAGCGGAGGGACAGGGGAATCCGGGGAGCTGTTTTTT
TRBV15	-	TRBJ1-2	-	CATSRDGRDQTGGYTF	TGTGCCACCAGCAGAGATGGGCGGGACCAAACAGGGGGCTACACCTTC
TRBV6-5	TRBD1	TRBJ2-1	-	CASRNRDRVGNEQFF	TGTGCCAGCAGGAACCGGGACAGGGTGGGCAATGAGCAGTTCTTC
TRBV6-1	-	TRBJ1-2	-	CASSAGDWEAGYTF	TGTGCCAGCAGTGCCGGGGATTGGGAAGCAGGCTACACCTTC
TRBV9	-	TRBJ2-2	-	CASSVEQGPTGELFF	TGTGCCAGCAGCGTAGAACAGGGCCCCACCGGGGAGCTGTTTTTT
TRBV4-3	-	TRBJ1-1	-	CASSQDSQAMNTEAFF	TGCGCCAGCAGCCAAGATAGTCAGGCTATGAACACTGAAGCTTTCTTT
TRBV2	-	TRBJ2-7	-	CASSAELLIYEQYF	TGTGCCAGCAGCGCCGAACTCCTTATTTACGAGCAGTACTTC
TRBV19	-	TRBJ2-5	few	CASSTADSPSGTQYF	TGTGCCAGTAGTACCGCAGACAGTCCAAGTGGGACCCAGTACTTC
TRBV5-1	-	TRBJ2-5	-	CASSQPSRQETQYF	TGCGCCAGCAGCCAGCCTTCACGACAAGAGACCCAGTACTTC
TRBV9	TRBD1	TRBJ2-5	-	CASSPRGQGMETQYF	TGTGCCAGCAGCCCCCGTGGACAGGGTATGGAGACCCAGTACTTC
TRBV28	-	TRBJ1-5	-	CASLLGGYANQPQHF	TGTGCCAGTCTCTTGGGGGGGTATGCCAATCAGCCCCAGCATTTT
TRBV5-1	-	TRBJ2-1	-	CASSLNGGSESEQFF	TGCGCCAGCAGCTTGAATGGGGGGTCAGAATCTGAGCAGTTCTTC
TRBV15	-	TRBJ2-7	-	CATSREGGGYEQYF	TGTGCCACCAGCAGAGAGGGGGGAGGCTACGAGCAGTACTTC
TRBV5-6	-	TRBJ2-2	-	CASSLIAGELFF	TGTGCCAGCAGCTTGATTGCCGGGGAGCTGTTTTTT
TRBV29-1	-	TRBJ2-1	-	CSASGAPSYNEQFF	TGCAGCGCCTCAGGGGCCCCCTCCTACAATGAGCAGTTCTTC
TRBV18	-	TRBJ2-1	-	CASSRGGRVNNEQFF	TGTGCCAGCTCACGTGGAGGGCGGGTGAACAATGAGCAGTTCTTC
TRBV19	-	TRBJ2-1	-	CASSRPSLDEQFF	TGTGCCAGTAGTCGTCCTTCATTGGATGAGCAGTTCTTC
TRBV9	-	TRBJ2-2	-	CASSAPANTGELFF	TGTGCCAGCAGCGCTCCAGCCAACACCGGGGAGCTGTTTTTT
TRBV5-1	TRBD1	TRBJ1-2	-	CASSSPGQGSFEGGYTF	TGCGCCAGCAGCTCCCCGGGACAGGGGTCGTTCGAGGGTGGCTACACCTTC
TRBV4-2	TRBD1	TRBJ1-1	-	CASSQDYGTGDLNTEAFF	TGTGCCAGCAGCCAAGATTACGGGACAGGGGATTTGAACACTGAAGCTTTCTTT
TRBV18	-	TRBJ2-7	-	CASSPSPGTAEEQYF	TGTGCCAGCTCACCTTCCCCGGGGACGGCGGAGGAGCAGTACTTC
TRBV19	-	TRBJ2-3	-	CASSSAGDTQYF	TGTGCCAGTAGTTCGGCCGGGGATACGCAGTATTTT
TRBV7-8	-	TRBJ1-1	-	CASSPFRVNTEAFF	TGTGCCAGCAGCCCTTTCAGGGTGAACACTGAAGCTTTCTTT
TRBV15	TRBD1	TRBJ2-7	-	CATSRDLGQGHEQYF	TGTGCCACCAGCAGAGATTTGGGACAGGGCCACGAGCAGTACTTC
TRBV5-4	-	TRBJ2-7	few	CASSGVDYEQYF	TGTGCCAGCAGCGGGGTCGATTACGAGCAGTACTTC
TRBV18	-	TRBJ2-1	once	CASSPLARDEQFF	TGTGCCAGCTCACCACTGGCTAGAGATGAGCAGTTCTTC